The 25 T cell receptor beta chains listed next were all sequenced from one sample in a study of blood T cells in healthy people across ages. Then a second PCR, running roughly 6 to 12 cycles, was carried out with a sample-barcoded 5' primer and a J-beta primer mix. One entry per CDR3 protein results from TCRdb running MiXCR on the 5' RACE reads. This sample has about 970,000 distinct CDR3 sequences; roughly 47% occur once, and the top ten carry about 20%. The sample taken for sequencing was blood. The receptors come from a woman in her fifties or sixties in good health.

This chain links TRBV3-1 with TRBJ2-1; 13 bases agree with TRBD2. The germline V gene encodes CDR1 LGHDT and CDR2 YNNKEL (reference sequence). The V gene end was trimmed by 0 bases and the J gene end by 8 bases; junction bases not matched to a gene: 4. The CDR3 is 16 amino acids. DNA for the CDR3: TGTGCCAGCAGCCAAGATCTACTAGCGGGGGGGGATGAGCAGTTCTTC. It translates to CASSQDLLAGGDEQFF.

V and J are TRBV5-4 and TRBJ2-3; D possibly corresponds to TRBD2 (6 bases). The germline CDR1 and CDR2 sequences are SGHNT and YYREEE (reference sequence). The germline V and J ends were trimmed by 5 bases and 1 base, with 14 bases remaining between them. The length of the CDR3 is 15 residues. The CDR3 nucleotides are TGTGCCAGCAGGCTTGGAGGGTCCCGCACAGATACGCAGTATTTT. As protein: CASRLGGSRTDTQYF.

CDR3 sequence: CATRPNIGREVNYNEQFF. In DNA form, the CDR3 reads TGTGCCACCAGACCAAACATCGGGCGGGAGGTAAACTACAATGAGCAGTTCTTC. The chain recombines TRBV24-1 with TRBJ2-1; 8 bases match TRBD2. CDR1 is KGHDR, CDR2 SFDVKD, per germline. CDR3 length: 18 amino acids. The ends lost 7 bases at V and 3 bases at J; junction bases unmatched: 16.

This clonotype was recorded a few times. The CDR3 here is CASSRSGTDNEQFF. As DNA, the CDR3 is TGCGCCAGCAGCCGATCCGGGACAGACAATGAGCAGTTCTTC. This chain connects TRBV5-1 to TRBJ2-1, with TRBD1 identical over 7 bases. Germline CDR1 is SGHRS and CDR2 is YFSETQ. The CDR3 length is 14 residues. Losses at the gene ends were 4 bases for V and 5 bases for J; bases not matched to a gene: 6.

The chain is built from TRBV7-9 and TRBJ2-5, with 11 nucleotides matching TRBD2. CDR1 is SEHNR, CDR2 FQNEAQ, per germline (reference sequence). The CDR3 covers 15 residues. V lost 4 bases to trimming and J lost 7 bases; unmatched junction nucleotides: 8. CDR3 in DNA: TGTGCCAGCAGCTCCGAACGACTAGCGGGATGGACCCAGTACTTC. This gives the protein CASSSERLAGWTQYF.

This clonotype showed up many times. The chain carries TRBV13 and TRBJ2-5; 10 bases are a match to TRBD1. After removal of 4 bases from V and 5 bases from J, the junction contained 7 bases not matched to a gene. CDR3 length equals 15 residues. Germline assignment: CDR1 PRHDT and CDR2 FYEKMQ (reference sequence). The CDR3 bases are TGTGCCAGCAGCTACGACAGGGGGCTTGGGGAGACCCAGTACTTC. The encoded protein is CASSYDRGLGETQYF. The variable domain in full, with the rest retrieved from reference TRBV13 and TRBJ2-5, is AAGVIQSPRHLIKEKRETATLKCYPIPRHDTVYWYQQGPGQDPQFLISFYEKMQSDKGSIPDRFSAQQFSDYHSELNMSSLELGDSALYFCASSYDRGLGETQYFGPGTRLLVL.

The rearrangement uses TRBV7-9 and TRBJ1-3; D is undetermined. This CDR3 has 17 residues. Germline CDR1 reads SEHNR; CDR2 reads FQNEAQ (reference sequence). With 0 bases removed from V and 4 bases from J, the gap between germline ends came to 16 bases. CDR3: CASSLARSLHIGNTIYF. CDR3 sequence (DNA): TGTGCCAGCAGCTTAGCCCGGTCTCTTCACATCGGAAACACCATATATTTT. Using reference TRBV7-9 and TRBJ1-3 for the parts outside the CDR3, the full variable domain is DTGVSQNPRHKITKRGQNVTFRCDPISEHNRLYWYRQTLGQGPEFLTYFQNEAQLEKSRLLSDRFSAERPKGSFSTLEIQRTEQGDSAMYLCASSLARSLHIGNTIYFGEGSWLTVV.

The V and J genes are TRBV10-3 and TRBJ2-7, with a possible D match to TRBD1 (6 bases). The V end was cut by 0 bases, the J end by 7 bases, with 10 bases between. The CDR3 covers 13 residues. CDR1 and CDR2 (germline): ENHRY, SYGVKD. This chain's CDR3 is CAISESGAQEQYF. Here the CDR3 DNA reads TGTGCCATCAGTGAGTCGGGGGCACAGGAGCAGTACTTC.

This clonotype was observed a few times. The CDR3, as DNA: TGTGCCAGCAGCAAAGCGCGGGGCAGTAGGAATCAGCCCCAGCATTTT. Its translation: CASSKARGSRNQPQHF. The chain couples TRBV21-1 to TRBJ1-5; the table's D call of TRBD1 was not tested on the DNA. TRBV21-1 is flagged as a pseudogene. CDR3 length equals 16 residues.

This clonotype was found a few times. This chain links TRBV27 with TRBJ2-7, with D possibly TRBD1 on 5 matching bases. The CDR3 covers 15 residues. The germline gives CDR1 MNHEY, CDR2 SMNVEV (reference sequence). The ends were cut back, 0 bases at V and 5 bases at J, with 14 bases in the middle. CDR3 sequence: CASSLSSRVGDEQYF. In DNA form, the CDR3 reads TGTGCCAGCAGTTTATCGTCCAGGGTGGGTGACGAGCAGTACTTC.

V is TRBV3-1 and J is TRBJ2-4; D gene ambiguous. The CDR3 contains 16 residues. From germline, CDR1 is LGHDT and CDR2 YNNKEL (reference sequence). Deletions cut 2 bases from V and 0 bases from J, with 11 bases between. CDR3 sequence: CASSQRTHLAKNIQYF. CDR3 nucleotide sequence: TGTGCCAGCAGCCAAAGGACCCATCTAGCCAAAAACATTCAGTACTTC. Full variable domain (remainder filled in from reference TRBV3-1 and TRBJ2-4): DTAVSQTPKYLVTQMGNDKSIKCEQNLGHDTMYWYKQDSKKFLKIMFSYNNKELIINETVPNRFSPKSPDKAHLNLHINSLELGDSAVYFCASSQRTHLAKNIQYFGAGTRLSVL.

This clonotype was found a few times. The chain recombines TRBV29-1 with TRBJ2-1; D gene ambiguous. This CDR3 is built from 16 residues. V shed 0 bases and J shed 4 bases, with 16 bases lying between them. Per the germline V gene, CDR1 is SQVTM and CDR2 is ANQGSEA. CDR3 coding DNA: TGCAGCGTTGAAGATGGTAGGCGGAGCGCTTACAATGAGCAGTTCTTC. Residues: CSVEDGRRSAYNEQFF.

Comment on this clonotype: Compared with germline, one end of the junction differs, possibly owing to a read error. The chain has TRBV15 and TRBJ2-7, with a weak D call TRBD2 (7 bases). The CDR3 extends over 18 amino acids. Germline CDR1 reads LNHNV; CDR2 reads YYDKDF (reference sequence). CDR3 region: CATNRDGRDRPGGYEQYF. CDR3 bases: TGTGCCACCAACAGAGATGGGCGCGACAGGCCGGGGGGCTACGAGCAGTACTTC.

V gene TRBV2 combines with J gene TRBJ2-5, with 7 bases fitting TRBD1. The CDR3 is 12 amino acids. The ends lost 6 bases at V and 11 bases at J; junction bases unmatched: 9. Germline V gives CDR1 SNHLY, CDR2 FYNNEI. The CDR3 nucleotides read TGTGCCAGCAGACAGGGGTACAATGAGCAGTACTTC. Translated: CASRQGYNEQYF.

The chain is built from TRBV4-1 and TRBJ1-2; possible D gene TRBD1, 6 bases. CDR3 length equals 18 residues. The germline gives CDR1 MGHRA, CDR2 YSYEKL. Trimming stripped 0 bases from V and 1 base from J, with 18 bases between. This chain's CDR3 is CASSQDRDTPAVNYGYTF. CDR3 DNA: TGCGCCAGCAGCCAAGACCGGGACACACCCGCGGTTAACTATGGCTACACCTTC.

This clonotype was seen more than once but under ten times. V usage is TRBV5-6 and J usage is TRBJ2-3; D unresolved. V dropped 2 bases and J dropped 6 bases, with 13 bases sitting between them. Germline-derived CDR1 and CDR2 are SGHDT and YYEEEE. The CDR3 has 14 amino acids. The CDR3 here is CASSFILVGDTQYF. In DNA form, the CDR3 reads TGTGCCAGCAGCTTTATCCTAGTGGGGGATACGCAGTATTTT. Variable domain in full (rest from reference TRBV5-6 and TRBJ2-3): DAGVTQSPTHLIKTRGQQVTLRCSPKSGHDTVSWYQQALGQGPQFIFQYYEEEERQRGNFPDRFSGHQFPNYSSELNVNALLLGDSALYLCASSFILVGDTQYFGPGTRLTVL.

This clonotype came up once. V usage is TRBV5-1 and J usage is TRBJ2-7, with D perhaps TRBD1 (6 bases). Trimming removed 1 base from V and 6 bases from J, with 11 bases in between. The CDR3 totals 13 residues. Germline V gives CDR1 SGHRS, CDR2 YFSETQ. CDR3 DNA sequence: TGCGCCAGCAGCTTGAGGGGGACCATCGAGCAGTACTTC. Translation gives CASSLRGTIEQYF.

This clonotype was counted once. The chain uses TRBV2 and TRBJ2-7; 7 nucleotides agree with TRBD1. Looked up from germline, CDR1 is SNHLY and CDR2 is FYNNEI. The CDR3 runs to 14 residues. With 6 bases clipped from V and 2 bases from J, the junction kept 7 bases outside the gene matches. The CDR3 DNA sequence: TGTGCCAGCAGGGAGACAGGGATAGCCTACGAGCAGTACTTC. This sequence encodes CASRETGIAYEQYF. The variable domain in full, completed from reference TRBV2 and TRBJ2-7, reads EPEVTQTPSHQVTQMGQEVILRCVPISNHLYFYWYRQILGQKVEFLVSFYNNEISEKSEIFDDQFSVERPDGSNFTLKIRSTKLEDSAMYFCASRETGIAYEQYFGPGTRLTVT.

This clonotype was counted between two and nine times. The J gene is TRBJ2-3, the V gene TRBV7-8; TRBD1 or TRBD2 may be the D gene (5 bases each). This CDR3 has 15 amino acids. Germline CDR1 reads SGHVS; CDR2 reads FQNEAQ. The V and J ends lost 5 bases and 0 bases respectively, with 12 bases between them. Here the CDR3 reads CASSLRDRSTDTQYF. The CDR3, as DNA: TGTGCCAGCAGCCTACGGGACCGAAGCACAGATACGCAGTATTTT. The complete variable domain, with remaining parts taken from reference TRBV7-8 and TRBJ2-3, reads GAGVSQSPRYKVAKRGQDVALRCDPISGHVSLFWYQQALGQGPEFLTYFQNEAQLDKSGLPSDRFFAERPEGSVSTLKIQRTQQEDSAVYLCASSLRDRSTDTQYFGPGTRLTVL.

DNA for the CDR3: TGCGCCAGCAACCAGGTGGACAGGGGGCAATACGAGCAGTACTTC. Its protein is CASNQVDRGQYEQYF. This chain uses TRBV4-1 with TRBJ2-7; TRBD1 agrees at 11 bases. The length of the CDR3 is 15 residues. Germline CDR1 and CDR2: MGHRA and YSYEKL. Germline trimming cut 7 bases from V and 4 bases from J; bases unmatched to any gene: 9.

V and J are TRBV10-3 and TRBJ1-1; no definite D call. The CDR3 runs to 14 residues. Trimming removed 10 bases at V and 1 base at J, with 16 bases between. Germline V gene sequence: CDR1 ENHRY, CDR2 SYGVKD. Here the CDR3 reads CATSNGRQNTEAFF. Here the CDR3 DNA reads TGTGCCACTTCGAACGGCAGACAGAACACTGAAGCTTTCTTT.

This clonotype was seen only once. J is TRBJ1-6 and V is TRBV7-9; weak D call: TRBD1 (6 bases). Trimming left V 3 bases short and J 5 bases short, with 14 bases between. CDR1 is SEHNR, CDR2 FQNEAQ, per germline (reference sequence). The CDR3 has 16 amino acids. The CDR3 sequence: CASSLQGKGHNSPLHF. CDR3 in DNA: TGTGCCAGCAGCTTGCAGGGGAAGGGTCATAATTCACCCCTCCACTTT. Full variable domain (missing parts from reference TRBV7-9 and TRBJ1-6): DTGVSQNPRHKITKRGQNVTFRCDPISEHNRLYWYRQTLGQGPEFLTYFQNEAQLEKSRLLSDRFSAERPKGSFSTLEIQRTEQGDSAMYLCASSLQGKGHNSPLHFGNGTRLTVT.

In the case of this clonotype: At one boundary the junction diverges from the germline segment, which might be a read error. The chain employs TRBV29-1 and TRBJ2-1; 12 nucleotides line up with TRBD2. The CDR3 runs 16 residues. Looked up from germline, CDR1 is SQVTM and CDR2 is ANQGSEA. CDR3: CSVEGTSGKSYNGQFF. CDR3 DNA: TGCAGCGTTGAAGGGACTAGCGGGAAATCGTACAATGGGCAGTTCTTC.

This chain joins TRBV28 and TRBJ2-5, with D possibly being TRBD1 (6 bases). The germline CDR1 and CDR2 sequences are MDHEN and SYDVKM. The germline V and J ends were trimmed by 3 bases and 2 bases, with 13 bases remaining between them. The CDR3 extends over 15 amino acids. In DNA, the CDR3 is TGTGCCAGCAGTTTCTTCGGGACAAGACAAGAGACCCAGTACTTC. It specifies CASSFFGTRQETQYF.

The rearrangement links TRBV28 to TRBJ2-3; 8 bases are shared with TRBD1. There are 16 residues in the CDR3. With V trimmed by 3 bases and J by 2 bases, 7 bases remained unmatched. Germline V CDR1 and CDR2: MDHEN, SYDVKM. Written as DNA, the CDR3 is TGTGCCAGCAGTTTTTATCACAGGGGGATCACAGATACGCAGTATTTT. Protein sequence: CASSFYHRGITDTQYF.